This TCR beta chain was captured in a study of blood T cell repertoires in COVID-19. Study context: Whether acute or convalescent, the COVID-19 samples came from the United States, Italy and Spain. Sample material is recorded as cDNA or gDNA derived from T cells, B-cell-depleted T cells, or PBMCs.

Source study methods: Amplified reference gene primers provided the basis for estimating nucleated cell counts. The repertoire was sequenced with immunoSEQ multiplex PCR; TCRdb's copy has only in-frame clones and lacks some. D and trimming come from the DNA, and the V and J calls and clone size come from that table. In the table there are approximately 100,000 clones, around nine tenths of which are singletons. Trimming removed 3 bases from V and 4 bases from J; junction bases left unmatched: 5. Germline V gives CDR1 SGHRS, CDR2 YFSETQ. The CDR3 has 16 residues. The sample taken for sequencing was peripheral blood. V usage is TRBV5-1 and J usage is TRBJ1-4; the match to TRBD1 covers 11 bases. The TCR originated in a man aged 50 or older in a cohort sampled during active COVID-19. CDR3 bases: TGCGCCAGCAGCTCAGGGACAGGGGGGATTAATGAAAAACTGTTTTTT. It is translated as CASSSGTGGINEKLFF.